This T cell receptor beta chain originates from a study of blood T cells in healthy people across ages. A J-beta primer mix and a sample-barcoded 5' primer were used in a second PCR of about 7 to 12 cycles. Each CDR3 protein is one row after TCRdb ran MiXCR on the 5' RACE reads. The top ten clones hold roughly 3.5% of a sample with around 520,000 distinct CDR3 sequences, 25% to 35% of them seen once. This clonotype was seen a few times. The CDR3 runs 14 residues. The V gene lost 1 base and the J gene lost 5 bases, with 14 bases spanning the gap. Germline V gene lookup returns CDR1 DFQATT and CDR2 SNEGSKA (reference sequence). Separately, the same data were catalogued under a study of T cells of mothers and their children.

The sequence was collected from a boy aged 2 to 10 in good health. This chain uses TRBV20-1 with TRBJ2-5; D perhaps matches TRBD1 (5 bases). Input material: blood. As DNA, the CDR3 is TGCAGTGCTAGAGGTCCAGGGATGGGGGAGACCCAGTACTTC. Protein product: CSARGPGMGETQYF.